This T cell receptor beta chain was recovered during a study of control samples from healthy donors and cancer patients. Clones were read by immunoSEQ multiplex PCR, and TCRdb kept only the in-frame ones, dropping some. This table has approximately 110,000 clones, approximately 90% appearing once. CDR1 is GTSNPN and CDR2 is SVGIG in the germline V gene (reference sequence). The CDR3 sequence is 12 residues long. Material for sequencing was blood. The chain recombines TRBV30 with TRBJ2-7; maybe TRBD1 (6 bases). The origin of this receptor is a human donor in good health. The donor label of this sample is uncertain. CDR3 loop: CAVQGSSYEQYF. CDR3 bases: TGTGCGGTACAGGGCAGCTCCTACGAGCAGTACTTC.